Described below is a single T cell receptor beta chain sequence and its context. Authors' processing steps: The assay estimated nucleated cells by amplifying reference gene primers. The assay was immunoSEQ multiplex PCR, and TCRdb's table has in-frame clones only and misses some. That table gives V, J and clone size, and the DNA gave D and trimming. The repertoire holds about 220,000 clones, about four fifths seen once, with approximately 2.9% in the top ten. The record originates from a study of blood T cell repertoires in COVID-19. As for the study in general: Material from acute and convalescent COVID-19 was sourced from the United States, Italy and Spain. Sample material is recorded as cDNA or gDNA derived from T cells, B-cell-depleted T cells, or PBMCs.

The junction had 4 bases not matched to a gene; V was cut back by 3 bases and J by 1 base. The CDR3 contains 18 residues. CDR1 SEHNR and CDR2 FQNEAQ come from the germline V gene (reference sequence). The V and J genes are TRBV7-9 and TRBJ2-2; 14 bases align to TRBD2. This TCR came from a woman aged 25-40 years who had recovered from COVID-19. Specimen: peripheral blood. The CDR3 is CASSLPGTSGRNTGELFF. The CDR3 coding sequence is TGTGCCAGCAGCTTGCCCGGGACTAGCGGGAGGAACACCGGGGAGCTGTTTTTT.